This is a list of T cell receptor beta chains from one sample in a study of blood T cells in healthy people across ages. One entry per CDR3 protein, called by TCRdb with MiXCR from the 5' RACE reads. The table includes about 1.5 million distinct CDR3 sequences, about 45% detected once. The specimen was blood. All receptors derive from a woman aged 18 to 35 in good health. CDR3s include the opening cysteine and the closing phenylalanine or tryptophan. The order of the fields is clone size, J gene, V gene, D gene, CDR3 DNA, CDR3 protein. A D gene is named only where the DNA matches it firmly. Expanded clones get a size class; other rows say once, few or many, or leave the size out.

>few|TRBJ1-1|TRBV6-1|TRBD1
TGTGCCAGCAACCTCCGGGACAGGGTGAACACTGAAGCTTTCTTT
CASNLRDRVNTEAFF
>few|TRBJ2-1|TRBV7-7|TRBD2
TGTGCTAGCAGCTTAGTTCTAGCGGGCCCTAATGAGCAGTTCTTC
CASSLVLAGPNEQFF
>once|TRBJ2-3|TRBV29-1|.
TGCAGCGTTGAAGGTGTTGAGGGGTCAGATACGCAGTATTTT
CSVEGVEGSDTQYF
>.|TRBJ2-5|TRBV20-1|TRBD2
TGCAGTGCTAGAGCTCCGGGACTAGTGTTCACACACCAAGAGACCCAGTACTTC
CSARAPGLVFTHQETQYF
>.|TRBJ2-1|TRBV7-2|TRBD2
TGTGCCACCCAAATAGCGGGAGGGCCCTACAATGAGCAGTTCTTC
CATQIAGGPYNEQFF
>.|TRBJ2-7|TRBV13|.
TGTGCCAGCAGCTTAGATGGGACGGCTTTCTACGAGCAGTACTTC
CASSLDGTAFYEQYF
>.|TRBJ2-1|TRBV9|TRBD2
TGTGCCAGCAGCGGGACTAGCGGGGGGGCCGTTTATGAGCAGTTCTTC
CASSGTSGGAVYEQFF
>.|TRBJ2-5|TRBV14|TRBD1
TGTGCCAGCAGCCTGACCGGGACAGGGCCACGTAAAATTCATCAAGAGACCCAGTACTTC
CASSLTGTGPRKIHQETQYF
>.|TRBJ2-7|TRBV27|.
TGTGCCAGAAGTTTCTCAGGGAGGTTCTACGAGCAGTACTTC
CARSFSGRFYEQYF
>.|TRBJ1-1|TRBV6-2/TRBV6-3|TRBD1
TGTGCCAGCAGGGGACAGAGCATGAACACTGAAGCTTTCTTT
CASRGQSMNTEAFF
>.|TRBJ2-1|TRBV4-3|TRBD2
TGCGCCAGCAGCCAACTCGCTAGCGGCTCCTACAATGAGCAGTTCTTC
CASSQLASGSYNEQFF
>.|TRBJ2-2|TRBV5-1|.
TGCGCCAGCAGCTTGCAAAGACGGAACACCGGGGAGCTGTTTTTT
CASSLQRRNTGELFF
>.|TRBJ2-3|TRBV20-1|TRBD2
TGCAGTGCTGACCCGGGACTAGCGGGAGGGCCGGGGGCAGATACGCAGTATTTT
CSADPGLAGGPGADTQYF
>few|TRBJ2-5|TRBV2|.
TGTGCCAGCAGTGAAGGATACTACCACCAAGAGACCCAGTACTTC
CASSEGYYHQETQYF
>.|TRBJ1-4|TRBV9|TRBD1
TGTGCCAGCAGCGCCACCGGGACAGGGGGCCAACGAGAAAAACTGTTTTTT
CASSATGTGGQREKLFF
>.|TRBJ2-7|TRBV20-1|TRBD1
TGCAGTGCTAGAGAGCGCTCCTTACAGGGGTGGGATGAGCAGTACTTC
CSARERSLQGWDEQYF
>few|TRBJ2-3|TRBV7-2|TRBD2
TGTGCCAGCAGCTTCCCGGGACTAGTCTTGGCGCAGTATTTT
CASSFPGLVLAQYF
>few|TRBJ2-3|TRBV7-4|.
TGTGCCAGCAGCCTCCTGGTAGCGGACAACACAGATACGCAGTATTTT
CASSLLVADNTDTQYF
>few|TRBJ2-7|TRBV7-3|TRBD2
TGTGCCAGCAGCCTATCTAGCGGGGACTCCTACGAGCAGTACTTC
CASSLSSGDSYEQYF
>.|TRBJ1-2|TRBV27|.
TGTGCCAGCAAAAACAGAGCTAACTATGGCTACACCTTC
CASKNRANYGYTF
>.|TRBJ2-5|TRBV18|.
TGTGCCAGCTCACCCGGACGGTCGTCTGAGCAGTACTTC
CASSPGRSSEQYF
>.|TRBJ2-5|TRBV25-1|.
TGTGCCAGCAGTGAAGGGGCAGGACTACGGGAGCAGTACTTC
CASSEGAGLREQYF
>.|TRBJ1-2|TRBV6-6|.
TGTGCCAGCAGGATACTCGGGAGGACAAACTATGGCTACACCTTC
CASRILGRTNYGYTF
>.|TRBJ2-5|TRBV29-1|.
TGCAGCGCCCGACAGTACCAAGAGACCCAGTACTTC
CSARQYQETQYF
>few|TRBJ2-7|TRBV28|TRBD2
TGTGCCAGCAGCCCGACTAGCGGGAGAAAAACCTACGAGCAGTACTTC
CASSPTSGRKTYEQYF
>.|TRBJ2-5|TRBV27|.
TGTGCCAGCAGTCCCCTTAGGGGCCTGGGGACCCAGTACTTC
CASSPLRGLGTQYF
>.|TRBJ2-7|TRBV20-1|TRBD2
TGCAGTGCTAGATCTCTCGTGATAGCGGGAGGGCCTTACGAGCAGTACTTC
CSARSLVIAGGPYEQYF
>once|TRBJ2-7|TRBV29-1|TRBD2
TGCAGCGTCCTAGCGGCAGGGACGAGGTACGAGCAGTACTTC
CSVLAAGTRYEQYF
>.|TRBJ1-6|TRBV6-6|.
TGTGCCAGCAGCTCCACACGACCCACAGGGCTGGGTAATTCACCCCTCCACTTT
CASSSTRPTGLGNSPLHF
>few|TRBJ1-1|TRBV7-9|.
TGTGCCAGCAGCATGAGTGTACAGATTATGAACACTGAAGCTTTCTTT
CASSMSVQIMNTEAFF
>.|TRBJ1-2|TRBV7-9|.
TGTGCCAGCAGCCCCGGGGGCAGCCCCTATGGCTACACCTTC
CASSPGGSPYGYTF
>.|TRBJ1-2|TRBV27|.
TGTGCCAGCAGTTTCGGGGCCGAGTGGGGACACTACACCTTC
CASSFGAEWGHYTF
>few|TRBJ1-2|TRBV3-1|.
TGTGCCAGCAGCCGGAACATGGGGAGTTTGGTTTTTGGCTACACCTTC
CASSRNMGSLVFGYTF
>.|TRBJ1-1|TRBV18|.
TGTGCCAGCTCACCCCGTGGAGGGTGGACTGAAGCTTTCTTT
CASSPRGGWTEAFF
>.|TRBJ1-5|TRBV29-1|.
TGCAGCGTCAGGGTTGGCCTAGATCAGCCCCAGCATTTT
CSVRVGLDQPQHF
>.|TRBJ2-2|TRBV6-1|TRBD1
TGTGCCAGCGAGACAGGGACGTCCGGGGAGCTGTTTTTT
CASETGTSGELFF
>.|TRBJ2-1|TRBV12-3/TRBV12-4|.
TGTGCCAGCAGTTTCCACAGCTCCTACAATGAGCAGTTCTTC
CASSFHSSYNEQFF
>.|TRBJ1-2|TRBV20-1|.
TGCAGTGCTAATATGGGGGCCAATGGGCACACCTTC
CSANMGANGHTF
>.|TRBJ2-1|TRBV12-5|TRBD1
TGTGCTAGTGGTGTGGGACAGGGGAGGAATGAGCAGTTCTTC
CASGVGQGRNEQFF
>.|TRBJ2-1|TRBV29-1|.
TGCAGCGTTGACGGTCTAGCGTACAATGAGCAGTTCTTC
CSVDGLAYNEQFF
>.|TRBJ2-1|TRBV4-1|TRBD1
TGCGCCAACCAGGGGGATCAATCTAATGAGCAGTTCTTC
CANQGDQSNEQFF
>.|TRBJ2-5|TRBV25-1|.
TGTGCCAGCATACCCGACATTGGAGAGACCCAGTACTTC
CASIPDIGETQYF
>.|TRBJ2-5|TRBV5-1|TRBD2
TGCGCCAGCAGCTGGACTAGCGAAAGGGATGAGCAGTACTTC
CASSWTSERDEQYF
>.|TRBJ2-1|TRBV5-1|TRBD2
TGCGCCAGCAGCCCCCAAGCGGGAGCGGGGTACAATGAGCAGTTCTTC
CASSPQAGAGYNEQFF
>few|TRBJ1-6|TRBV28|TRBD1
TGTGCCAGCAGTTTAGACGCCGGGACAGAGACCCTTTTGGATTCACCCCTCCACTTT
CASSLDAGTETLLDSPLHF